Reported below is one T cell receptor beta chain. Its target antigen remains unknown. Per-base quality was not reported, and no clone a single base away is much larger than it. The library was made by the immunoSEQ multiplex PCR assay. A mixture of 60 forward primers for TCR Vbeta segments and 13 reverse primers for TCR Jbeta segments was used in the multiplex PCR. The CDR3 region of rearranged TCR beta genes was amplified from genomic DNA with a multiplex PCR assay. The amplified TCR beta libraries were sequenced on the Illumina HiSeq System as 87-base-pair reads. On the study's bioinformatics: A later analysis tallied some 79 million unique TCR beta chains across the 700 or so repertoires, and approximately 12 million of those chains were shared by two or more donors. To remove PCR and sequencing errors, raw reads were error-corrected and collapsed into unique sequences using a nearest-neighbor algorithm that merged closely related sequences. Alignment of CDR3 sequences to IMGT reference sequences was used to assign V, D and J gene segments. Each retained sequence needed at least a six-nucleotide match to both a V gene segment and a J gene segment. A rearrangement counted as productive if the CDR3 had no stop codons and remained in frame with V and J, and every other rearrangement counted as non-productive. CDR3 was defined according to IMGT convention as the region running from the second conserved V-encoded cysteine to the conserved J-encoded phenylalanine. The earlier analysis of about 610 of the donors excluded sequences that lacked an unambiguous match to a single V gene segment. An earlier analysis of approximately 590 of the donors classified V segments as functional when productive rearrangements were above 56.7% and as segregating when the standard deviation between donors was above 5%. A statistical classification framework was developed to diagnose cytomegalovirus status using the catalog of TCR beta chain sequences. In a later analysis, V and J genes were assigned by comparing TCR nucleotide sequences against IMGT/GENE-DB human TR gene sequences. The TCRdist pipeline was used in a later analysis to assign CDR3 sequences and most-parsimonious VDJ recombination scenarios. In a later analysis, each TCR beta chain was defined by its CDR3 amino acid sequence together with its V-gene family, and reads lacking a unique V-gene family were excluded. A later analysis removed roughly 590 highly shared, low-generation-probability nucleotide sequences to deal with suspected cross-contamination and a sequencing artifact. In a later analysis, a clonal expansion index was calculated for each public chain from normalized within-repertoire ranks of inferred template counts. Generation probabilities in a later analysis came from a VDJ recombination model fitted to out-of-frame rearrangements, and those results were checked against IGoR. A later analysis scored TCR-TCR, TCR-HLA and TCR-CMV co-occurrence with hypergeometric tests, applying a repertoire-size bias correction to TCR pairs. In a later analysis, false discovery rates were estimated by permuting HLA or CMV assignments 20 times. In a later analysis, co-occurring TCRs were grouped using DBSCAN, and TCRdist sequence similarity was added for clustering within HLA-allele-positive subsets. For co-occurrence clustering, repertoires with fewer than 30,000 or more than 120,000 public chains were excluded, along with a handful of repertoires with anomalous nucleotide sharing. TCRdb holds this immuneACCESS table with in-frame rearrangements only. Some clones are missing; in checked studies, unresolved V genes explain under half, and the rest has no known cause. D and trimming were read from the DNA, whereas the V and J calls and clone size are those reported in that table. For this sample the table gives more than 150,000 clones, of which 75% to 90% were detected only once. Clones ranked in the top ten supply 1.2% to 1.5% of the sample.

The cohort was made up of about 610 healthy bone marrow donors. At the time of sampling, all cohort members were nominally healthy, though unrecorded immune exposures were likely present. The donor tested CMV seropositive and was one of the 289 seropositive cohort members. A peripheral blood sample was collected from each donor, and TCR beta sequencing was performed on peripheral blood mononuclear cells. The Qiagen DNeasy Blood Extraction Kit was used to extract genomic DNA from the blood cell samples. The source of the sample is a study of cytomegalovirus exposure and HLA in healthy donors (dated by TCRdb to between 2016 and 2019). Context from the whole study: In an earlier analysis of several hundred of the donors, 276 Gb of sequence data and 117 million unique TCR beta sequences from about 179 million T cells were reported. About 300 gigabases of sequencing data and approximately 80 million unique TCR sequences were included in an early release covering several hundred HLA-typed donors. Of the roughly 400 genotyped donors, roughly 80% fell in the genetic ancestry cluster associated with self-reported Caucasian donors. The aim of the study was to test whether cataloging public T cell receptors could identify signatures of past pathogen exposure. The study used immunosequencing to profile the T cell repertoires of more than 650 subjects and linked those repertoires to cytomegalovirus serostatus. Besides the first cohort of approximately 670 subjects, a separate validation cohort made up of 120 or so different subjects was used. High-throughput TCR immunosequencing, statistical association of individual TCRs with disease status, and machine learning were combined to predict cytomegalovirus infection status. To study patterns of TCR occurrence, a later analysis re-analyzed previously published TCR beta repertoires from several hundred donors and added high-resolution HLA genotyping. Rather than using new phenotypic data, the later analysis identified candidate immune exposures from TCR beta sequences and from how often those sequences occurred across donors. In an earlier analysis of 587 of the donors, high-throughput TCR beta sequencing was used to judge whether each TCR beta V gene segment behaved as functional or pseudogenic. Alongside the repertoire data, information on donor age, sex, ethnicity and CMV serostatus was compiled. In a later genetic analysis, genome-wide SNP genotypes for about 55% of the roughly 700 donors were used, and that subset was treated as a discovery cohort. All discovery cohort repertoires had been generated on a single sequencing platform. HLA typing included class I and class II loci at four-digit resolution. The number of donors typed differed by locus, with roughly 620-630 for A, B, C, DRB1 and DQB1, about 500 for DQA1, under 610 for DPA1, and around 460 for DPB1. About 5 DR-DQ haplotypes were handled as single units for association and clustering, since linkage in the cohort was strong. Among 398 genotyped donors of the cohort, an average of about 220,000 unique TCR beta nucleotide sequences was sequenced per donor, of which roughly 17% were non-productive.

What the authors observed across the whole study: Because some donors lacked HLA typing at each locus, the association tests relied only on the typed subset. Strong co-occurrence of HLA alleles, especially DR and DQ, made assigning TCR associations to individual alleles difficult. An earlier analysis of 587 of the donors showed that most TCR beta V segments appeared in productive rearrangements either about 87% or about 30% of the time, which broadly matched IMGT annotations. In vitro tests confirmed that a few of the cytomegalovirus-associated TCR beta chains recognize cytomegalovirus antigens. In a later analysis, the rate of TCR association differed among HLA loci, with DRB1 alleles having the most associated TCRs and HLA-C alleles having the fewest. In both the original and validation cohorts, the classifier was reported to diagnose cytomegalovirus status with high specificity and sensitivity. Roughly uniform sequencing depth across donors was assumed in presence/absence analyses, although this assumption may not hold. Correlated functional status among segregating V segments might be attributable to linkage disequilibrium, but an unknown experimental factor could not be ruled out. A later genetic analysis reported fewer N-insertions in productive TCRs among donors in an Asian-associated ancestry cluster than the approximately 670-donor mean. This cohort had only TCR beta chains sequenced, and the lack of alpha or paired-chain data limited which features could be detected. Because counts were too low, roughly 17 rarely observed V segments, including chromosome 9 orphons, were left out of the earlier analysis of approximately 580 of the donors. The authors suggested that the approach could potentially be extended to other disease states and immunological phenotypes. Because the 87-base-pair reads could not distinguish some IMGT-functional V segments, including TRBV6-2 and TRBV6-3, those segments were excluded. A later analysis reported that several top co-occurrence clusters appeared linked to parvovirus B19, influenza, CMV and Epstein-Barr virus. A further reported finding was that TCR beta sequences accurately predicted the HLA-A and HLA-B alleles for most subjects in the first cohort. In a later genetic analysis, a missense DCLRE1C variant was associated with V-gene and J-gene trimming of TCR beta chains, and the association was replicated in an independent cohort. In a later analysis, most CMV-associated TCR beta chains were found to appear HLA-restricted, with HLA associations seemingly driven largely by CMV exposure. In a later analysis, HLA-associated TCR beta chains were found to be more clonally expanded and to have lower generation probabilities than equally common non-associated chains. Most TCR sequences were observed very rarely across donors, whereas some public TCRs were present in many individuals. A group of highly shared sequence variants was considered likely to be a technical artifact of the sequencing pipeline. For the cohort, immune exposure information was limited to CMV serostatus. Specific HLA alleles were associated with roughly 16,000 TCR beta sequences at a false discovery rate of 0.05 in a later analysis. The study listed approximately 150 TCR beta chains as associated with cytomegalovirus.

According to the germline V gene (reference sequence), CDR1 reads MNHNY and CDR2 reads SVGAGI. V and J are truncated by 4 bases and 5 bases respectively, leaving an intervening sequence of 12 bases. The CDR3 numbers 14 residues from cysteine through phenylalanine. Of the read, only the CDR3 DNA is kept; its 42 bases are in frame from base 1. Recombination linked TRBV6-6 to TRBJ1-5; the D gene is possibly TRBD1, with 5 bases matching. The sequence derives from a girl aged 5 to 17 in good health and CMV-seropositive. The sequencing input was PBMCs. The CDR3 reads as follows: CASSSSWGDQPQHF. The nucleotide sequence is given as TGTGCCAGCAGTTCATCTTGGGGCGATCAGCCCCAGCATTTT.